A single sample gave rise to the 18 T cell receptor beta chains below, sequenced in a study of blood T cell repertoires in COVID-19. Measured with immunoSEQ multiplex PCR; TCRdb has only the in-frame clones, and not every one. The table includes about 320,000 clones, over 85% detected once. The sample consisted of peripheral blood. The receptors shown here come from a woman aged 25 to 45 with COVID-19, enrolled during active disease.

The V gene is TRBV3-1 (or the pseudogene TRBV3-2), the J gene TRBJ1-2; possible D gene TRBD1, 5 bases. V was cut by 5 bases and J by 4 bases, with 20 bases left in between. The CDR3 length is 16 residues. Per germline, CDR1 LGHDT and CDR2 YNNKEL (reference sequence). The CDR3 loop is CASSVRAQGKGYGYTF. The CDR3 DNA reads TGTGCCAGCAGCGTCCGGGCCCAGGGAAAAGGCTATGGCTACACCTTC.

CDR3 sequence: CASSLDQGEAEAFF. CDR3 nucleotides: TGTGCCAGCAGCTTAGACCAGGGGGAGGCTGAAGCTTTCTTT. V gene TRBV7-2 combines with J gene TRBJ1-1; 7 bases map to TRBD1. V was pared by 1 base and J by 6 bases, with 5 bases of the junction left unmatched. Germline loops: CDR1 SGHTA, CDR2 FQGNSA. This CDR3 contains 14 residues.

The CDR3 region is CASSPGQGGYEQYF. In nucleotides, the CDR3 is TGTGCCAGCAGCCCGGGACAGGGAGGGTACGAGCAGTACTTC. The V and J genes are TRBV7-9 and TRBJ2-7, with TRBD1 matching 9 bases. This CDR3 region has 14 residues. V dropped 5 bases and J dropped 4; count of bases not matched to a gene: 6. The germline CDR1 and CDR2 sequences are SEHNR and FQNEAQ (reference sequence).

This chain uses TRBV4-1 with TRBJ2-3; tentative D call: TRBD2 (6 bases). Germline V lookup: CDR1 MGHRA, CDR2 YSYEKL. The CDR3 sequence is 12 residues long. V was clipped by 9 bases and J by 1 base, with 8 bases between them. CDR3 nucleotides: TGCGCCAGTTTAGCGGGCACAGATACGCAGTATTTT. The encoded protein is CASLAGTDTQYF.

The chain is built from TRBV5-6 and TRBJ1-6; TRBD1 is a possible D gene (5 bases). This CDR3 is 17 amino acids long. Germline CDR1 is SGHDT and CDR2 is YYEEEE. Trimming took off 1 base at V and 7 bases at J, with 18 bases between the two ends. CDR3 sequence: CASSLLGREEENSPLHF. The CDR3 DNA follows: TGTGCCAGCAGCTTGCTCGGCAGGGAGGAGGAGAATTCACCCCTCCACTTT.

In DNA, the CDR3 is TGTGCCAGCAGCTTAGCGGGGGGGTGGCCCTACAATGAGCAGTTCTTC. Amino acid sequence: CASSLAGGWPYNEQFF. The chain is built from TRBV7-9 and TRBJ2-1, with TRBD2 matching 7 bases. This CDR3 is 16 amino acids long. Trimming cost V 0 bases and J 2 bases; bases outside gene matches: 4. Germline V gives CDR1 SEHNR, CDR2 FQNEAQ (reference sequence).

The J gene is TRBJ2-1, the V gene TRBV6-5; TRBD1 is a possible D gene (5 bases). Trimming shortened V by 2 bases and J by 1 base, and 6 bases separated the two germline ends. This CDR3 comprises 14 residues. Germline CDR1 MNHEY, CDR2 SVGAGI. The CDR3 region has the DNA TGTGCCAGCAGTTACGGGGCTTCCTACAATGAGCAGTTCTTC. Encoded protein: CASSYGASYNEQFF.

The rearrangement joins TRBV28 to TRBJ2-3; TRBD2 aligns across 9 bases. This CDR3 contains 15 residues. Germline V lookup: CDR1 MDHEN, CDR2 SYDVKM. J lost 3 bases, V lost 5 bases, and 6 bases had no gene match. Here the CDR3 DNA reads TGTGCCAGCAGTCCTAGCGGGGCTATTACAGATACGCAGTATTTT. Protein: CASSPSGAITDTQYF.

CDR3 coding DNA: TGCGCCAGCAGCTTGGAAGGGACAGGCACAGATACGCAGTATTTT. Its translation is CASSLEGTGTDTQYF. The V call is TRBV5-1, the J call TRBJ2-3; TRBD1 matches at 7 bases. Germline CDR1 SGHRS, CDR2 YFSETQ. This CDR3 has 15 residues. V shed 0 bases, J shed 1 base, and the junction held 2 bases outside the gene matches.

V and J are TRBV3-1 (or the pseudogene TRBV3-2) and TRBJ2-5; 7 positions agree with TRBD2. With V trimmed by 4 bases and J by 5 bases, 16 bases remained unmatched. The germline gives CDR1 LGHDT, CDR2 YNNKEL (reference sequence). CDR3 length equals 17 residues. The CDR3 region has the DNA TGTGCCAGCAGCCCCCCAGCGCGGGGGAGACCGGGTGAGACCCAGTACTTC. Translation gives CASSPPARGRPGETQYF.

CDR3 residues: CASSSEETQYF. The CDR3 region has the DNA TGTGCCAGCAGTTCCGAAGAGACCCAGTACTTC. V usage is TRBV27 and J usage is TRBJ2-5, with D unclear. Trimming took off 4 bases at V and 3 bases at J, with 3 bases between the two ends. In germline, CDR1 is MNHEY, CDR2 SMNVEV (reference sequence). The CDR3 totals 11 residues.

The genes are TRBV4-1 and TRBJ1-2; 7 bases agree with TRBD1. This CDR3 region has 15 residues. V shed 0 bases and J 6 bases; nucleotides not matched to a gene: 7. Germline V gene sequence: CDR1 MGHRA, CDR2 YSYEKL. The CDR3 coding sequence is TGCGCCAGCAGCCAAGATAGGACGCAGGGGGATGGCTACACCTTC. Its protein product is CASSQDRTQGDGYTF.

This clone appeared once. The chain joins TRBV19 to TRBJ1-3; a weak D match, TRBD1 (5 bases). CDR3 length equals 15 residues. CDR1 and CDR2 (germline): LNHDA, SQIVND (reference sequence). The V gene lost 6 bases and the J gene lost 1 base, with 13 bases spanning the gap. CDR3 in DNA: TGTGCCAGTAGCGCGGGGGGGTTTTCTGGAAACACCATATATTTT. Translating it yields CASSAGGFSGNTIYF.

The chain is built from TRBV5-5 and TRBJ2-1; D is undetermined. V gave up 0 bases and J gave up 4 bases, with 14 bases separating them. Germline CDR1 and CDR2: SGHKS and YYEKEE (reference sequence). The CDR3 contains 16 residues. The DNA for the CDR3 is TGTGCCAGCAGCTTGGCCGTTCTAGGTAATTACAATGAGCAGTTCTTC. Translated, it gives CASSLAVLGNYNEQFF.

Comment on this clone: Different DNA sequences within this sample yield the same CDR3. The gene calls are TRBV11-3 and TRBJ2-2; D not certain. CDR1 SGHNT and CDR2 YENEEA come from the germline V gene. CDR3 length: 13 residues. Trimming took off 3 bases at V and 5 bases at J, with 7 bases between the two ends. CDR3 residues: CASSLAGTGELFF. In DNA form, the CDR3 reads TGTGCCAGCAGCTTGGCAGGAACCGGGGAGCTGTTTTTT.

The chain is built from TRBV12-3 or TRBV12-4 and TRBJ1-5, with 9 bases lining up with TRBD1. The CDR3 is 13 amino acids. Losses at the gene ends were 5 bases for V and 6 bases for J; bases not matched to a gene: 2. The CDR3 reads CASSATGGQPQHF. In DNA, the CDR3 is TGTGCCAGCAGTGCGACAGGGGGTCAGCCCCAGCATTTT.

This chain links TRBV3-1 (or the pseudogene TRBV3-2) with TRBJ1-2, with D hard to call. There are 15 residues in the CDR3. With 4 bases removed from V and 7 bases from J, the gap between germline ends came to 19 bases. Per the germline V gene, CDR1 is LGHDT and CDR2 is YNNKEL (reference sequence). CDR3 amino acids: CASSPPAQWAGGYTF. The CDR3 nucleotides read TGTGCCAGCAGCCCTCCAGCCCAGTGGGCGGGTGGCTACACCTTC.

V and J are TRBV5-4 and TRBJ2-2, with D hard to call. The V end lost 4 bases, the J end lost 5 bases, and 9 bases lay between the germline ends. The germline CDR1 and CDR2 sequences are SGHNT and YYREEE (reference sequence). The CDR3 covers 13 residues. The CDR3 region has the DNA TGTGCCAGCAGCCAGCTAGTGACCGGGGAGCTGTTTTTT. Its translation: CASSQLVTGELFF.